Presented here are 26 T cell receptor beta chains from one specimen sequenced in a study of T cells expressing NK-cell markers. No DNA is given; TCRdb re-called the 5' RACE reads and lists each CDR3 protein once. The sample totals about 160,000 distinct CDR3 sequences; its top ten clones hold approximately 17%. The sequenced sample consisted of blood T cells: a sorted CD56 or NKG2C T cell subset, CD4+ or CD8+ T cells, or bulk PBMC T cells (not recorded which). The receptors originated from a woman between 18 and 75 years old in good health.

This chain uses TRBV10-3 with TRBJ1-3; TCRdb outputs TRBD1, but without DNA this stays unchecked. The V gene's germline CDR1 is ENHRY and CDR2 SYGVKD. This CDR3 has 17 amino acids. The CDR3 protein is CAIRGTGTGGAGNTIYF.

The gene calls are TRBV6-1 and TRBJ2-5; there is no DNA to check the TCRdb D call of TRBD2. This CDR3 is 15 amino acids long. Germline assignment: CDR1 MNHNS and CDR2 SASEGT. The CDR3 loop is CARGGLAGVGETQYF.

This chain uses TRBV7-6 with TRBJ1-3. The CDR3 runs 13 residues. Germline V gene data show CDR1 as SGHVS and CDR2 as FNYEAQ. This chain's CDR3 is CASSSHEANTIYF.

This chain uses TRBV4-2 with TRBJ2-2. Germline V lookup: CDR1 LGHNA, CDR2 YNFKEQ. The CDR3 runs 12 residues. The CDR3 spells CASSFDAGELFF.

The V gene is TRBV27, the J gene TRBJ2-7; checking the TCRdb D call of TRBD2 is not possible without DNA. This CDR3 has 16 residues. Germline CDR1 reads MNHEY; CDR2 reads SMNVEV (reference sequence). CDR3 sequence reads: CASRKTGLAGAYEQYF.

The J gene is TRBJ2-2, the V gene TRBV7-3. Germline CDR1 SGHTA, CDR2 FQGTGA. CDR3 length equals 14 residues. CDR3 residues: CASSQDGFTGELFF. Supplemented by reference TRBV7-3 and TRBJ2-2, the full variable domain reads GAGVSQTPSNKVTEKGKYVELRCDPISGHTALYWYRQSLGQGPEFLIYFQGTGAADDSGLPNDRFFAVRPEGSVSTLKIQRTERGDSAVYLCASSQDGFTGELFFGEGSRLTVL.

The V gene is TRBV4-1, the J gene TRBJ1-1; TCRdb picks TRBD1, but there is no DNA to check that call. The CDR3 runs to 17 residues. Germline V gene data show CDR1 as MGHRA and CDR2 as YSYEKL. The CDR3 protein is CASSQVITGFGNTEAFF.

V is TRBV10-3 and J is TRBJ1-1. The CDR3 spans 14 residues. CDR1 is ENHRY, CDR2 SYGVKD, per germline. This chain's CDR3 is CAISESPGATEAFF.

This chain's CDR3 is CSASWSREGTQYF. The chain is built from TRBV20-1 and TRBJ2-5; the TCRdb D gene call, TRBD2, has no DNA to confirm it. CDR1 is DFQATT and CDR2 is SNEGSKA in the germline V gene (reference sequence). The length of the CDR3 is 13 residues.

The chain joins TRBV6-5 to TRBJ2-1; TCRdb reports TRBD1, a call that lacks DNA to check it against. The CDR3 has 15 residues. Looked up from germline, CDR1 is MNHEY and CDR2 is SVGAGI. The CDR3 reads CASSHGQGNENEQFF.

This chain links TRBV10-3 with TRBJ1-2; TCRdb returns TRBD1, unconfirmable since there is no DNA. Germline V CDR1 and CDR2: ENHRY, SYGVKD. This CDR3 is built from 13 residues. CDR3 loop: CAIRLDSSYGYTF.

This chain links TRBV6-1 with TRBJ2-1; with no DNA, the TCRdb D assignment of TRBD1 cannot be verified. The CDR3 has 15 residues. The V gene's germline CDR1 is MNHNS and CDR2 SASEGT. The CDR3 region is CASRSGTGGLNEQFF.

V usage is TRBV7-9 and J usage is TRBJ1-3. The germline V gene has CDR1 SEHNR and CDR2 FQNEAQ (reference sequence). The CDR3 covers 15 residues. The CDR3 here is CASSLWSDSGNTIYF.

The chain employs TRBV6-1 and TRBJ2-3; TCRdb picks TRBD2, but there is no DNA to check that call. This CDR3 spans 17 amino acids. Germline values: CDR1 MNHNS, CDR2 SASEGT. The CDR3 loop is CASSTPILRDGADTQYF.

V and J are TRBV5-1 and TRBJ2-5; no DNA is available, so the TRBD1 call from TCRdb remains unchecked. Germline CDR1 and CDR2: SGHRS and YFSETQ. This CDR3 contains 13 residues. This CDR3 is CASGIQGGETQYF.

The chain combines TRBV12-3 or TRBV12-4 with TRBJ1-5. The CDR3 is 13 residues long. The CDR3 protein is CASSFNSNQPQHF.

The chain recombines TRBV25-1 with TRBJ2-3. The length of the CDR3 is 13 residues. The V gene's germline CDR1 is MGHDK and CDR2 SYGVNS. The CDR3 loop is CASSEGFTDTQYF.

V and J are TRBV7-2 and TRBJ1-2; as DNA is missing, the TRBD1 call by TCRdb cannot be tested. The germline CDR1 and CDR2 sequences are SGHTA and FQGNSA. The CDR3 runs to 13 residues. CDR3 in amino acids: CASSADRTGGYTF.

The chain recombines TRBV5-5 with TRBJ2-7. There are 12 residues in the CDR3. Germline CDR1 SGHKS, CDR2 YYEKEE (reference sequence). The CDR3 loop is CASSFTGSEQYF.

CDR3: CAISLTLTGYEQFF. J is TRBJ2-1 and V is TRBV10-3; there is no DNA to check the TCRdb D call of TRBD1. The CDR3 contains 14 residues. The germline V gene has CDR1 ENHRY and CDR2 SYGVKD.

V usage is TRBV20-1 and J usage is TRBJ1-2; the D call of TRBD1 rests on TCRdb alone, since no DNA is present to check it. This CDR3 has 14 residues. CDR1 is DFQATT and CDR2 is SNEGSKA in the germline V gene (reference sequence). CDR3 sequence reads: CTAPRQGTNYGYTF.

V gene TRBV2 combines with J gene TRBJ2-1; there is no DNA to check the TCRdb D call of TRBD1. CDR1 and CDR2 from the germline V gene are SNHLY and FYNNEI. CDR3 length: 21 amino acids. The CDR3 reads CASRGTPGAEVGSSSYNEQFF.

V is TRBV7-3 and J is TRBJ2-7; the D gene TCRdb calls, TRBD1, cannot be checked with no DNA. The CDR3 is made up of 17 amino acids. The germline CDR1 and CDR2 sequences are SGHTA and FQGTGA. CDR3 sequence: CASSLFLWVARAYEQYF. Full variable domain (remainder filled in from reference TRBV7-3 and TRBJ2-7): GAGVSQTPSNKVTEKGKYVELRCDPISGHTALYWYRQSLGQGPEFLIYFQGTGAADDSGLPNDRFFAVRPEGSVSTLKIQRTERGDSAVYLCASSLFLWVARAYEQYFGPGTRLTVT.

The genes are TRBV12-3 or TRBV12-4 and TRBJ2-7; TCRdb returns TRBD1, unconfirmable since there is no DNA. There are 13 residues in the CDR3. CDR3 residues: CASSFLTGGEQYF.

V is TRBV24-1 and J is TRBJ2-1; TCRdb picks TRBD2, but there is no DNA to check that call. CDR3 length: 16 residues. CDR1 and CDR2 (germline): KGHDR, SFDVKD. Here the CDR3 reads CATSGAGTFTYNEQFF.

The CDR3 loop is CASSTAEKLFF. This chain uses TRBV28 with TRBJ1-4. CDR3 length equals 11 residues. CDR1 MDHEN and CDR2 SYDVKM come from the germline V gene.